These T cell receptor beta chains were read from a single sample in a study of T cells in Graves' hyperthyroidism and ophthalmopathy. TCRdb itself ran the multiplex PCR reads through MiXCR, one entry per CDR3 protein. Among approximately 400,000 distinct CDR3 sequences listed, about 14% were seen once. Input material: blood. These receptors were collected from a man aged 50-60 years with Graves' ophthalmopathy. Each CDR3 is given with its conserved first and last residue. The order of the fields is V gene, J gene, D gene, clone size, CDR3 DNA, CDR3 protein. The D gene is left open where the match is weak. Clone size is given for some rows only: seen once, a few or many times, or a class if the clone is expanded.

>TRBV28|TRBJ2-7|TRBD1|many
TGTGCCAGCAGGACAGGGCTCCACGAGCAGTACTTC
CASRTGLHEQYF
>TRBV5-4|TRBJ2-2|-|-
TGTGCCAGCAGCCCTACCGCCTCTAGGGTTGGGAACACCGGGGAGCTGTTTTTT
CASSPTASRVGNTGELFF
>TRBV12-3/TRBV12-4|TRBJ2-5|TRBD1|many
TGTGCCAGCAGCGGACAGGGGGGAGGAGAGACCCAGTACTTC
CASSGQGGGETQYF
>TRBV14|TRBJ2-5|-|many
TGTGCCAGCAGCCAAGGGCCTCGGCGGACGGCCCAAGAGACCCAGTACTTC
CASSQGPRRTAQETQYF
>TRBV11-2|TRBJ2-5|TRBD2|-
TGTGCCAGCAGCTTAATCTCGAGCGGGGGATTTCAAGAGACCCAGTACTTC
CASSLISSGGFQETQYF
>TRBV30|TRBJ2-3|-|many
TGTGCCTGGAGTGGAAACCTAGCTAATACGCAGTATTTT
CAWSGNLANTQYF
>TRBV2|TRBJ2-3|-|many
TGTGCCAGCAGTGAAGCGCTTTTTGCAGTCCCAGATACGCAGTATTTT
CASSEALFAVPDTQYF
>TRBV28|TRBJ1-5|-|many
TGTGCCAGCAGTTTAAGGGGGGGGAGCAATCAGCCCCAGCATTTT
CASSLRGGSNQPQHF
>TRBV20-1|TRBJ1-5|TRBD1|once
TGCAGTGCTAGCCACTGGCAGGGGGGCAATCAGCCCCAGCATTTT
CSASHWQGGNQPQHF
>TRBV5-1|TRBJ2-3|TRBD2|many
TGCGCCAGCAGCTTGGGGACTAGCGAGACAGATACGCAGTATTTT
CASSLGTSETDTQYF
>TRBV7-6|TRBJ2-5|-|few
TGTGCCAGCAGCTTAGTTTCGGGACCAGAGGGGACCTCTGGAAGCCACCAAGAGACCCAGTACTTC
CASSLVSGPEGTSGSHQETQYF
>TRBV27|TRBJ2-7|-|many
TGTGCCAGCACTCCGTTGGGGGGTGCCAGGGGCGAGCAGTACTTC
CASTPLGGARGEQYF
>TRBV7-3|TRBJ2-2|TRBD2|-
TGTGCCAGCAGCGCGACTAGCGGCACCGGGGAGCTGTTTTTT
CASSATSGTGELFF
>TRBV29-1|TRBJ2-1|-|many
TGCAGCGTAGAACCAAGGGGGAGTATCAATGAGCAGTTCTTC
CSVEPRGSINEQFF
>TRBV13|TRBJ2-2|TRBD2|many
TGTGCCAGCAGCCCGGGACTAGCGGAGAACACCGGGGAGCTGTTTTTT
CASSPGLAENTGELFF